This T cell receptor (beta chain) was found in a study of blood T cell repertoires in COVID-19. Study-wide context: From T cells, B-cell-depleted T cells, or PBMCs came the material, which was cDNA or gDNA.

In the source study's methods: From reference gene primer amplification, estimates of nucleated cell counts were derived. Generated by immunoSEQ multiplex PCR, the TCRdb table keeps only in-frame clones and is missing some. The V and J calls and the clone size are those of that table, but D and trimming were determined from the DNA. The table includes 150,000 or so clones, roughly 90% detected once. The participants were between about 18 and 90 years old and came from under 25 US areas. Participants' own reports of clinical history determined their cohort assignment. The receptor was derived from a woman aged 45-59 years who had recovered from COVID-19. Sequenced material: PBMCs or T cells enriched from blood (not recorded which).

The CDR3 loop is CASSPLAGGLSEQYF. CDR3 coding DNA: TGTGCCAGCAGCCCACTAGCGGGAGGTCTATCCGAGCAGTACTTC. The genes are TRBV7-2 and TRBJ2-7; TRBD2 aligns across 12 bases. CDR1 is SGHTA and CDR2 is FQGNSA in the germline V gene. The CDR3 runs to 15 residues. The J segment lost 6 bases and the V segment lost 5 bases, leaving 8 bases of the junction unmatched.